This entry lists 22 T cell receptor beta chains sequenced from one sample in a study of shared clonotypes between healthy human individuals. Sequenced by immunoSEQ multiplex PCR; TCRdb stores in-frame clones only, minus some. The repertoire holds about 450,000 clones, about 80% seen once, with approximately 12% in the top ten. Sequencing was performed on PBMCs. The receptors here all came from a woman aged 40 to 50 in good health. Some clones in this sample may be carry-over from other donors' samples.

The rearrangement joins TRBV5-1 to TRBJ2-1, with a possible D match to TRBD2 (5 bases). The CDR3 totals 14 residues. The V end was cut by 0 bases, the J end by 7 bases, with 11 bases between. Looked up from germline, CDR1 is SGHRS and CDR2 is YFSETQ. CDR3 protein: CASSLVGVGNEQFF. The CDR3 DNA follows: TGCGCCAGCAGCTTGGTGGGAGTCGGGAATGAGCAGTTCTTC.

The rearrangement joins TRBV5-4 to TRBJ2-2; 11 nucleotides agree with TRBD2. Germline loops: CDR1 SGHNT, CDR2 YYREEE (reference sequence). The CDR3 has 16 residues. V shed 5 bases and J 5 bases; nucleotides not matched to a gene: 8. Here the CDR3 reads CASRPGTSGFTGELFF. The CDR3 nucleotides are TGTGCCAGCAGGCCCGGGACTAGCGGTTTTACCGGGGAGCTGTTTTTT. Drawing the rest from reference TRBV5-4 and TRBJ2-2, the complete variable domain is ETGVTQSPTHLIKTRGQQVTLRCSSQSGHNTVSWYQQALGQGPQFIFQYYREEENGRGNFPPRFSGLQFPNYSSELNVNALELDDSALYLCASRPGTSGFTGELFFGEGSRLTVL.

This clone was observed a single time. This chain joins TRBV2 and TRBJ2-3, with 8 positions matching TRBD2. The V gene end was trimmed by 5 bases and the J gene end by 5 bases; junction bases not matched to a gene: 0. CDR3 length: 12 amino acids. Germline CDR1 is SNHLY and CDR2 is FYNNEI. The DNA for the CDR3 is TGTGCCAGCAGTCTAGCGGGAGATACGCAGTATTTT. Translating gives CASSLAGDTQYF.

The rearrangement joins TRBV5-6 to TRBJ1-1, with D unclear. The germline V gene encodes CDR1 SGHDT and CDR2 YYEEEE. The CDR3 sequence is 14 residues long. V was pared by 0 bases and J by 1 base, with 7 bases between. CDR3: CASSLGTGNTEAFF. The DNA for the CDR3 is TGTGCCAGCAGCTTGGGGACTGGGAACACTGAAGCTTTCTTT.

V usage is TRBV6-5 and J usage is TRBJ2-5; D not certain. The end of the DNA aligns better with TRBJ2-7, so the J call may be wrong. The CDR3 spans 13 residues. The germline V gene has CDR1 MNHEY and CDR2 SVGAGI. CDR3 in amino acids: CASSYGGSYEQYF. CDR3 coding DNA: TGTGCCAGCAGTTACGGTGGCAGCTACGAGCAGTACTTC.

The chain links TRBV5-6 to TRBJ2-6; the D is unclear. CDR3 length: 13 residues. The germline V gene encodes CDR1 SGHDT and CDR2 YYEEEE. V lost 5 bases and J 3 bases, leaving 6 bases between the germline ends. CDR3 in amino acids: CASRGLGANVLTF. In DNA form, the CDR3 reads TGTGCCAGCAGGGGCCTTGGGGCCAACGTCCTGACTTTC.

Regarding this clone: A much more abundant neighbour one base away suggests this may be a read error. This rearrangement joins TRBV6-6 to TRBJ2-7; a weak D match, TRBD2 (6 bases). Germline values: CDR1 MNHNY, CDR2 SVGAGI (reference sequence). The CDR3 spans 16 residues. The CDR3 loop is CASSQGVPGLPYEQHF. CDR3 coding DNA: TGTGCCAGCAGTCAAGGGGTGCCGGGACTCCCCTACGAGCAGCACTTC.

This clone was detected once. The V call is TRBV28, the J call TRBJ2-7, with TRBD2 matching 9 bases. The CDR3 is made up of 14 amino acids. Germline trimming cut 6 bases from V and 0 bases from J; bases unmatched to any gene: 3. The germline CDR1 and CDR2 sequences are MDHEN and SYDVKM. The CDR3 coding sequence is TGTGCCAGCAGGGGACTAGCTAGCTCCTACGAGCAGTACTTC. It is translated as CASRGLASSYEQYF.

CDR3 sequence (DNA): TGTGCCAGCAGCCAAGGAATGCCAGATTCCTACGAGCAGTACTTC. Protein sequence: CASSQGMPDSYEQYF. The genes are TRBV14 and TRBJ2-7; D not certain. The germline gives CDR1 SGHDN, CDR2 FVKESK. CDR3 length: 15 amino acids. Trimming took off 1 base at V and 1 base at J, with 11 bases between the two ends.

This chain uses TRBV29-1 with TRBJ1-5, with 8 bases identical to TRBD1. The CDR3 contains 14 residues. V trimming: 6 bases; J trimming: 6 bases; junction bases outside the gene matches: 10. Per the germline V gene, CDR1 is SQVTM and CDR2 is ANQGSEA. CDR3 DNA sequence: TGCAGCGTCCTGATCCAGGGGGCGAGTCAGCCCCAGCATTTT. Encoded protein: CSVLIQGASQPQHF.

The rearrangement uses TRBV9 and TRBJ2-5; 8 bases align to TRBD1. CDR1 is SGDLS, CDR2 YYNGEE, per germline. This CDR3 region has 18 residues. J lost 1 base, V lost 0 bases, and 11 bases had no gene match. The CDR3: CASSVDIGKGTGQETQYF. DNA of the CDR3: TGTGCCAGCAGCGTAGATATCGGTAAAGGGACAGGCCAAGAGACCCAGTACTTC.

This sequence joins TRBV11-2 and TRBJ1-4, with unresolved D. Germline CDR1 reads SGHAT; CDR2 reads FQNNGV. V shed 1 base and J shed 8 bases, with 8 bases lying between them. The CDR3 has 13 amino acids. The CDR3 region is CASSLAVREKLFF. The CDR3 coding sequence is TGTGCCAGCAGCTTAGCAGTGAGAGAAAAACTGTTTTTT.

V gene TRBV30 combines with J gene TRBJ2-1, with a possible D match to TRBD2 (5 bases). Germline-derived CDR1 and CDR2 are GTSNPN and SVGIG (reference sequence). V was pared by 1 base and J by 15 bases, with 13 bases between. The CDR3 sequence is 11 residues long. CDR3 protein: CAWSGSGAGFF. The CDR3 region has the DNA TGTGCCTGGAGTGGGAGCGGTGCGGGGTTCTTC.

This chain joins TRBV9 and TRBJ2-5; 10 positions agree with TRBD2. The CDR3 is 14 residues long. Germline CDR1 SGDLS, CDR2 YYNGEE. The ends lost 2 bases at V and 4 bases at J; junction bases unmatched: 2. The chain's CDR3 is CASSVSSGGETQYF. CDR3 sequence (DNA): TGTGCCAGCAGCGTCTCTAGCGGGGGAGAGACCCAGTACTTC.

This clone was picked up one time. The chain recombines TRBV5-6 with TRBJ2-1; D tentatively reads TRBD1 or TRBD2 (7 bases each). Trimming took off 0 bases at V and 6 bases at J, with 13 bases between the two ends. Germline lookup yields CDR1 SGHDT and CDR2 YYEEEE. CDR3 length: 15 residues. As DNA, the CDR3 is TGTGCCAGCAGCTTGGCCCCCAGGGGGGGCAATGAGCAGTTCTTC. Translating gives CASSLAPRGGNEQFF.

This sequence joins TRBV27 and TRBJ2-5; TRBD1 matches at 11 bases. CDR3 length: 16 amino acids. Per the germline V gene, CDR1 is MNHEY and CDR2 is SMNVEV (reference sequence). Losses at the gene ends were 7 bases for V and 4 bases for J; bases not matched to a gene: 11. The CDR3 reads CASTTRTGGLGETQYF. Written as DNA, the CDR3 is TGTGCCAGCACAACACGGACAGGGGGCCTTGGAGAGACCCAGTACTTC.

The V gene is TRBV28, the J gene TRBJ2-2; D is uncertain. The germline gives CDR1 MDHEN, CDR2 SYDVKM. The germline V and J ends were trimmed by 11 bases and 7 bases, with 11 bases remaining between them. There are 11 residues in the CDR3. CDR3 sequence (DNA): TGTGCCCACAGACGCGACGGGGAGCTGTTTTTT. Protein: CAHRRDGELFF.

The V gene is TRBV29-1, the J gene TRBJ2-1; D unclear. Looked up from germline, CDR1 is SQVTM and CDR2 is ANQGSEA. The CDR3 covers 11 residues. The CDR3 spells CIGLGYNEQFF. The CDR3, as DNA: TGCATCGGGCTGGGGTACAATGAGCAGTTCTTC.

This clone has a single count. The V and J genes are TRBV11-2 and TRBJ1-3; TRBD1 might be the D (5 bases). V lost 3 bases and J 4 bases, leaving 13 bases between the germline ends. CDR1 and CDR2 from the germline V gene are SGHAT and FQNNGV. CDR3 length: 15 residues. CDR3 residues: CASSFTGRSGNTIYF. CDR3 coding DNA: TGTGCCAGCAGCTTTACAGGACGGTCAGGAAACACCATATATTTT.

This clone appeared a few times. The V and J genes are TRBV9 and TRBJ1-1; D uncertain. The CDR3 runs to 13 residues. The V and J ends lost 4 bases and 1 base respectively, with 8 bases between them. Germline V gene data show CDR1 as SGDLS and CDR2 as YYNGEE. Here the CDR3 reads CASSFTENTEAFF. The CDR3 nucleotides are TGTGCCAGCAGCTTTACAGAGAACACTGAAGCTTTCTTT. Supplemented by reference TRBV9 and TRBJ1-1, the full variable domain reads DSGVTQTPKHLITATGQRVTLRCSPRSGDLSVYWYQQSLDQGLQFLIQYYNGEERAKGNILERFSAQQFPDLHSELNLSSLELGDSALYFCASSFTENTEAFFGQGTRLTVV.

Concerning this clone: A read error is likely here: a far larger clone is one base away. The genes are TRBV29-1 and TRBJ2-7; TRBD2 is a possible D gene (6 bases). The V gene's germline CDR1 is SQVTM and CDR2 ANQGSEA. The CDR3 sequence is 12 residues long. The CDR3 sequence: CSARDGTYEQCF. In DNA form, the CDR3 reads TGCAGCGCGCGGGACGGAACCTACGAGCAGTGCTTC.

This CDR3 is CASSQDSRLWTKNIQYF. The CDR3 coding sequence is TGCGCCAGCAGCCAAGATTCAAGGCTCTGGACCAAAAACATTCAGTACTTC. The gene calls are TRBV4-1 and TRBJ2-4, with D unresolved. The V end lost 0 bases, the J end lost 2 bases, and 14 bases lay between the germline ends. This CDR3 region has 17 residues. Per germline, CDR1 MGHRA and CDR2 YSYEKL.